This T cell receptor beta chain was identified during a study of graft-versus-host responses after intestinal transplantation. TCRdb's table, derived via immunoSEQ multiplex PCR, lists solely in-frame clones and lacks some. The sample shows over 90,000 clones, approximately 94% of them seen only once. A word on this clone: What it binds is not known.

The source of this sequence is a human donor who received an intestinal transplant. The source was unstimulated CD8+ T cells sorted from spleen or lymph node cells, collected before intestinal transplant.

Written as DNA, the CDR3 is TGTGCCAGTAGTAAGGGGGCCTGGGCCGACAGGGATTGGGAGACCCAGTACTTC. Translation: CASSKGAWADRDWETQYF. This chain uses TRBV19 with TRBJ2-5, with 7 bases identical to TRBD1. Germline V gene sequence: CDR1 LNHDA, CDR2 SQIVND (reference sequence). CDR3 length equals 18 residues. With 4 bases clipped from V and 5 bases from J, the junction kept 19 bases outside the gene matches.